This T cell receptor beta chain was sequenced for a study of blood T cell repertoires in COVID-19 (TCRdb year 2020). About the full investigation: Samples from collaborators originated in the United States, Italy and Spain and spanned both the acute and convalescent phases of COVID-19. Where HLA class I and class II types were available, the types were taken from metadata supplied by the sample provider, not from assay-based typing. Sample metadata almost always included a de-identified subject ID, COVID-19 status, age in years and sex. The repertoires were released in a freely available public database meant as a resource for research on the immune response to SARS-CoV-2. The prospective study material was composed of cDNA or gDNA derived from T cells, B-cell-depleted T cells, or PBMCs. The samples were drawn from the first 160 participants of the ongoing ImmuneRACE study and from 1,200 or so subjects provided by 6 global collaborators. Deeply sampled blood TCRbeta repertoires from subjects exposed to, actively infected with, or recovered from COVID-19 were included in the dataset.

On this clone: It lacks a known antigen. No much larger clone exists at a distance of one base, and base qualities are not known.

TCRbeta CDR3 regions were amplified from genomic DNA by means of the immunoSEQ Assay, a bias-controlled multiplex PCR. In the source study's methods: The number of nucleated cells in each sample was estimated by amplification of reference gene primers within the assay. To quantify the absolute abundance of each unique TCRbeta CDR3 rearrangement, sequence reads were collapsed and filtered. Productive Simpson clonality was computed per sample as the square root of Simpson's diversity index over productive rearrangements. TCRdb's version of the immuneACCESS table is confined to in-frame rearrangements and falls short of the full clone set. An unresolved V gene accounts for under half of the shortfall where checked; the remainder is of unknown origin. That table supplies the V and J calls and clone size; D and trimming were determined from the DNA. This sample holds about 100,000 clones; 80% to 85% were observed only once. Around 4.2% of the sample belongs to the ten largest clones.

Beyond this particular receptor, the publication reports: How much clinical and demographic metadata was included differed by source and by participant, and the metadata was provided uncurated.

The collaborating institutions used their own protocols to collect whole blood in K2EDTA tubes. For TCRbeta analysis, collaborators shipped samples as frozen whole blood, isolated PBMCs, or DNA extracted from either of those sample types. From the cysteine up to the phenylalanine, the CDR3 has a length of 13 residues. CDR3 DNA only is kept here, 39 bases in frame from base 1. Taken from the germline V gene, the CDR1 and CDR2 loops are KGHDR and SFDVKD. V and J lose 7 bases and 4 bases, and a span of 10 bases separates them. The sample was peripheral blood. This receptor was taken from a human donor in a cohort sampled during active COVID-19. The V gene is TRBV24-1 and the J gene is TRBJ2-1; a weak D assignment points to TRBD1 (6 bases agree). The DNA sequence is as follows: TGTGCCACCAGCTTGGACAGTTACAATGAGCAGTTCTTC. The encoded protein is CATSLDSYNEQFF.